This TCR beta chain was sequenced in a study of blood T cells in healthy people across ages. General observations from the study: Versus aged donors, long-lived donors had higher diversity and more naive CD4+ cells. Diversity was estimated from one million T cells, and these estimates were considered underestimates. Percentage of naive T cells showed a strong correlation with TCR beta diversity.

A second PCR, run for 7 to 11 cycles, used a sample-barcoded 5' primer plus a J-beta primer mix. Researchers report that a template-switch adaptor with 12 random nucleotides tagged each cDNA molecule. Each CDR3 protein is one row after TCRdb ran MiXCR on the 5' RACE reads. Counted here are roughly 1,800,000 distinct CDR3 sequences, roughly 52% occurring once; the ten biggest clones make up approximately 2.1%. In the case of this clonotype: Antigen unknown. The conserved final phenylalanine or tryptophan is absent from the CDR3, which likely points to a read error.

V was clipped by 5 bases and J by 3 bases, with 12 bases between them. Germline values: CDR1 SGHKS, CDR2 YYEKEE (reference sequence). There are 13 residues in the CDR3. This chain uses TRBV5-5 with TRBJ2-7; no clear D gene. The receptor was derived from a woman in her thirties or forties in good health. Sequencing was carried out using blood. The CDR3, as DNA: TGTGCCAGCAGTATCGGTGCAGTCTACGAGCAGTACTGC. It specifies CASSIGAVYEQYC.